A single sample gave rise to the 12 T cell receptor beta chains below, sequenced in a study of T cells in Graves' hyperthyroidism and ophthalmopathy. Authors of the study amplified TCR beta CDR3 regions from RNA transcripts. A first-round RT-PCR of the TCR CDR3 used the HTBI primer set. Using its own MiXCR run on the multiplex PCR reads, TCRdb lists one record per CDR3 protein. The sample holds fewer than 600,000 distinct CDR3 sequences, 12% to 15% seen once. The sample was blood. These TCRs come from a woman aged 40 to 55 with Graves' hyperthyroidism.

Ten or more counts support this clonotype. The CDR3 bases are TGTGCCAGCAGCCCCGGGGCGGGGACTGAAGCTTTCTTT. It encodes CASSPGAGTEAFF. The chain links TRBV18 to TRBJ1-1; D is perhaps TRBD1 (5 bases). The CDR3 sequence is 13 residues long. The ends were cut back, 8 bases at V and 5 bases at J, with 15 bases in the middle. Per germline, CDR1 KGHSH and CDR2 LQKENI.

This clonotype was recorded a few times. The chain combines TRBV5-1 with TRBJ2-1, with D perhaps TRBD1 (6 bases). In germline, CDR1 is SGHRS, CDR2 YFSETQ. The CDR3 runs 16 residues. Trimming removed 0 bases from V and 4 bases from J, with 14 bases in between. DNA of the CDR3: TGCGCCAGCAGCTTGGTAGGGGGAAGGGGATACAATGAGCAGTTCTTC. Translated: CASSLVGGRGYNEQFF.

This clonotype was detected ten times or more. This chain links TRBV18 with TRBJ2-7, with D maybe TRBD2 (6 bases). V gave up 3 bases and J gave up 1 base, with 7 bases separating them. The CDR3 has 13 residues. Germline V gene data show CDR1 as KGHSH and CDR2 as LQKENI. This CDR3 reads CASSPGLSYEQYF. As DNA, the CDR3 is TGTGCCAGCTCACCGGGACTTTCCTACGAGCAGTACTTC.

This clonotype was picked up a small number of times. This sequence may be a read error, since a much larger clone differs from it by one base. The rearrangement links TRBV6-1 to TRBJ1-5; no definite D call. CDR3 length equals 14 residues. Germline CDR1 reads MNHNS; CDR2 reads SASEGT. V was cut by 3 bases and J by 0 bases, with 6 bases left in between. CDR3 sequence: CASSDSNSNQPQHF. CDR3 DNA: TGTGCCAGCAGTGACAGTAATAGCAATCAGCCCCAGCATTTT.

This clonotype was recorded at least ten times. This chain uses TRBV6-1 with TRBJ2-3; 8 positions match TRBD1. With V trimmed by 8 bases and J by 1 base, 5 bases remained unmatched. The CDR3 length is 14 residues. Germline loops: CDR1 MNHNS, CDR2 SASEGT. CDR3 in amino acids: CASLLGQGTDTQYF. The CDR3 DNA follows: TGTGCCAGCCTGCTGGGACAGGGCACAGATACGCAGTATTTT.

V and J are TRBV19 and TRBJ2-3; D is perhaps TRBD2 (6 bases). The CDR3 covers 15 residues. Trimming took 3 bases from V and 6 from J, leaving 16 bases between them. CDR1 and CDR2 (germline): LNHDA, SQIVND (reference sequence). In nucleotides, the CDR3 is TGTGCCAGTAGTATCGCGGGCAGGGAGGTCGATACGCAGTATTTT. Encoded protein: CASSIAGREVDTQYF.

This clonotype has at least ten counts. The chain is built from TRBV12-3 or TRBV12-4 and TRBJ2-2, with unresolved D. The V gene lost 6 bases and the J gene lost 5 bases, with 10 bases spanning the gap. The CDR3 length is 13 residues. This CDR3 is CASRISNTGELFF. The CDR3 DNA is TGTGCCAGCAGAATTAGTAATACCGGGGAGCTGTTTTTT.

This clonotype was seen repeatedly, ten times or more. The rearrangement links TRBV6-1 to TRBJ2-3; 11 nucleotides agree with TRBD2. CDR1 and CDR2 (germline): MNHNS, SASEGT. The ends lost 7 bases at V and 6 bases at J; junction bases unmatched: 9. The CDR3 loop spans 15 amino acids. The CDR3 nucleotides read TGTGCCAGCAAAACCCTAGCGGGAGGAGGGGATACGCAGTATTTT. It translates to CASKTLAGGGDTQYF.

This clonotype was detected a few times. The rearrangement uses TRBV30 and TRBJ2-2, with TRBD2 as a possible D gene (6 bases). CDR3 length: 17 residues. The germline V gene encodes CDR1 GTSNPN and CDR2 SVGIG (reference sequence). Trimming shortened V by 0 bases and J by 5 bases, and 19 bases separated the two germline ends. Here the CDR3 DNA reads TGTGCCTGGAGTGTACGAAAAGGGGACTCCCTTACCGGGGAGCTGTTTTTT. Amino acid sequence: CAWSVRKGDSLTGELFF.

This clonotype came up many times. V and J are TRBV30 and TRBJ2-7, with 9 bases fitting TRBD1. The length of the CDR3 is 14 residues. CDR1 GTSNPN and CDR2 SVGIG come from the germline V gene (reference sequence). V was pared by 6 bases and J by 6 bases, with 12 bases of the junction left unmatched. CDR3 bases: TGTGCCTGTCTTTCCCCGGGACAGGGTGCCGAGCAGTACTTC. As protein: CACLSPGQGAEQYF.

In its sample, this clonotype was seen many times. The V gene is TRBV6-1, the J gene TRBJ2-7; the D gene is possibly TRBD1 (6 bases). The V end was cut by 0 bases, the J end by 2 bases, with 20 bases between. The germline V gene encodes CDR1 MNHNS and CDR2 SASEGT. This CDR3 is built from 18 residues. In DNA, the CDR3 is TGTGCCAGCAGTGAAGCGCAATGGGGACCCAGGGGAACCTACGAGCAGTACTTC. It yields the protein CASSEAQWGPRGTYEQYF.

This clonotype was seen ten or more times. The rearrangement joins TRBV2 to TRBJ1-5; D call uncertain. Germline lookup yields CDR1 SNHLY and CDR2 FYNNEI. This CDR3 comprises 13 residues. The germline V and J ends were trimmed by 0 bases and 7 bases, with 7 bases remaining between them. The CDR3, as DNA: TGTGCCAGCAGTGAAGCGCTTCGACAGCCCCAGCATTTT. Protein: CASSEALRQPQHF.